The 28 T cell receptor beta chains below come from one sample, sequenced in a study of blood T cell repertoires in COVID-19. This table comes from immunoSEQ multiplex PCR, and its TCRdb copy is limited to in-frame clones, with some not included. In the table there are under 250,000 clones, around 88% of which are singletons. What was sequenced was peripheral blood. All receptors come from a woman aged 45-65 years with acute or convalescent COVID-19.

The chain is built from TRBV6-6 and TRBJ2-2; 9 bases line up with TRBD2. The ends lost 1 base at V and 6 bases at J; junction bases unmatched: 3. The germline gives CDR1 MNHNY, CDR2 SVGAGI (reference sequence). This CDR3 has 15 residues. The CDR3 coding sequence is TGTGCCAGCAGTTACTTGGGACTAGCTCCCGGGGAGCTGTTTTTT. It encodes CASSYLGLAPGELFF.

The chain couples TRBV18 to TRBJ1-2; D is unclear. Germline V gives CDR1 KGHSH, CDR2 LQKENI. V was cut by 6 bases and J by 7 bases, with 18 bases left in between. This CDR3 is 14 amino acids long. The CDR3 sequence is CASSTGVALGGYTF. CDR3 sequence (DNA): TGTGCCAGCTCGACCGGGGTGGCCCTGGGTGGCTACACCTTC.

The V and J genes are TRBV4-1 and TRBJ2-5; D possibly corresponds to TRBD2 (5 bases). This CDR3 comprises 18 residues. CDR1 and CDR2 (germline): MGHRA, YSYEKL. V shed 1 base and J shed 5 bases, with 23 bases lying between them. The CDR3 loop is CASSQVWPAAKERETQYF. The CDR3 DNA is TGCGCCAGCAGCCAAGTTTGGCCAGCGGCCAAAGAGCGGGAGACCCAGTACTTC.

This clone was counted only a few times. The V call is TRBV5-5, the J call TRBJ2-7, with 10 bases identical to TRBD1. The V gene's germline CDR1 is SGHKS and CDR2 YYEKEE (reference sequence). The trim removed 2 bases at V and 3 bases at J, leaving 5 bases unmatched. There are 15 residues in the CDR3. The CDR3: CASSFGTGVDYEQYF. The CDR3 bases are TGTGCCAGCAGCTTCGGGACAGGGGTGGACTACGAGCAGTACTTC. Together with reference TRBV5-5 and TRBJ2-7, the CDR3 gives the full variable domain: DAGVTQSPTHLIKTRGQQVTLRCSPISGHKSVSWYQQVLGQGPQFIFQYYEKEERGRGNFPDRFSARQFPNYSSELNVNALLLGDSALYLCASSFGTGVDYEQYFGPGTRLTVT.

This chain joins TRBV2 and TRBJ2-7; D is perhaps TRBD2 (6 bases). The CDR3 covers 13 residues. The V end was cut by 8 bases, the J end by 6 bases, with 17 bases between. Germline CDR1 is SNHLY and CDR2 is FYNNEI. The CDR3 protein is CASRLGDGGEQYF. CDR3 nucleotides: TGTGCCAGCCGGTTAGGAGACGGGGGCGAGCAGTACTTC.

This chain uses TRBV27 with TRBJ2-1; 8 positions match TRBD1. Germline V gene sequence: CDR1 MNHEY, CDR2 SMNVEV (reference sequence). CDR3 size: 14 residues. The junction had 10 bases not matched to a gene; V was cut back by 6 bases and J by 9 bases. The CDR3 sequence: CASRTVTGVGEQFF. Written as DNA, the CDR3 is TGTGCCAGCAGGACCGTGACAGGGGTAGGTGAGCAGTTCTTC.

This chain joins TRBV2 and TRBJ2-7; D perhaps matches TRBD2 (5 bases). V shed 8 bases and J shed 5 bases, with 13 bases lying between them. The germline V gene encodes CDR1 SNHLY and CDR2 FYNNEI. The CDR3 has 12 residues. The CDR3 sequence is CASLFLEDEQYF. CDR3 nucleotide sequence: TGTGCCAGCTTGTTTTTGGAGGACGAGCAGTACTTC.

This chain links TRBV3-1 (or the pseudogene TRBV3-2) with TRBJ1-2; 7 nucleotides align to TRBD1. V lost 6 bases, J lost 6 bases, and 7 bases stayed unmatched. Germline V gene sequence: CDR1 LGHDT, CDR2 YNNKEL (reference sequence). There are 13 residues in the CDR3. CDR3 sequence reads: CASSLQGRNGYTF. CDR3 sequence (DNA): TGTGCCAGCAGTTTACAGGGGAGAAATGGCTACACCTTC.

V usage is TRBV29-1 and J usage is TRBJ2-7; D is uncertain. Per germline, CDR1 SQVTM and CDR2 ANQGSEA. This CDR3 contains 11 residues. The V end was cut by 1 base, the J end by 11 bases, with 12 bases between. The CDR3 DNA sequence: TGCAGCGTTGAAGTTGGTCCGGTGGAGTACTTC. Protein sequence: CSVEVGPVEYF.

The V call is TRBV19, the J call TRBJ2-5; 8 bases align to TRBD2. Germline V lookup: CDR1 LNHDA, CDR2 SQIVND (reference sequence). V shed 8 bases, J shed 4 bases, and the junction held 9 bases outside the gene matches. This CDR3 has 14 amino acids. CDR3 region: CASRSGGSGETQYF. CDR3 coding DNA: TGTGCCAGTCGGAGCGGGGGCAGTGGAGAGACCCAGTACTTC.

The chain has TRBV10-1 and TRBJ2-7, with 8 bases identical to TRBD2. CDR1 is WNHNN and CDR2 is SYGVQD in the germline V gene (reference sequence). The V gene end was trimmed by 9 bases and the J gene end by 0 bases; junction bases not matched to a gene: 16. This CDR3 is 17 amino acids long. Here the CDR3 reads CASVLAGSGIYSYEQYF. CDR3 DNA: TGCGCCAGTGTCCTCGCGGGTAGCGGGATCTACTCCTACGAGCAGTACTTC.

The rearrangement uses TRBV7-2 and TRBJ2-3, with TRBD2 identical over 11 bases. This CDR3 is 16 amino acids long. Per the germline V gene, CDR1 is SGHTA and CDR2 is FQGNSA. J lost 7 bases, V lost 5 bases, and 11 bases had no gene match. The CDR3 protein is CASSMGGLAERNTQYF. Here the CDR3 DNA reads TGTGCCAGCAGCATGGGGGGACTAGCGGAAAGAAATACGCAGTATTTT.

This clone has a single count. The chain links TRBV6-4 to TRBJ1-5; D gene ambiguous. Per the germline V gene, CDR1 is MRHNA and CDR2 is SNTAGT. Trimming stripped 3 bases from V and 10 bases from J, with 13 bases between. This CDR3 contains 13 residues. The CDR3 sequence is CASSDREGGPQHF. CDR3 coding DNA: TGTGCCAGCAGTGATCGCGAAGGAGGACCCCAGCATTTT.

This chain links TRBV27 with TRBJ2-5; 9 bases match TRBD1. This CDR3 is 13 amino acids long. Germline-derived CDR1 and CDR2 are MNHEY and SMNVEV (reference sequence). V was pared by 10 bases and J by 5 bases, with 8 bases of the junction left unmatched. DNA of the CDR3: TGTGCCACCTACTGGGACAGGGAGGAGACCCAGTACTTC. Amino acids: CATYWDREETQYF.

This clone was detected only once. The CDR3 nucleotides read TGTGCCAGCAGTAATTCGGGATATGGCTACACCTTC. It encodes CASSNSGYGYTF. The chain uses TRBV6-6 and TRBJ1-2; D gene uncertain. This CDR3 has 12 amino acids. Germline V gene lookup returns CDR1 MNHNY and CDR2 SVGAGI (reference sequence). V lost 5 bases and J 5 bases, leaving 9 bases between the germline ends.

The rearrangement uses TRBV24-1 and TRBJ2-1; 7 positions agree with TRBD2. The V and J ends lost 3 bases and 8 bases, in that order; junction bases with no gene match: 12. The V gene's germline CDR1 is KGHDR and CDR2 SFDVKD. The CDR3 is made up of 16 amino acids. CDR3 sequence (DNA): TGTGCCACCAGTGATAAACTAGCGAAGGGATTGGATGAGCAGTTCTTC. The encoded protein is CATSDKLAKGLDEQFF.

The chain carries TRBV9 and TRBJ1-6; 8 bases line up with TRBD1. CDR1 and CDR2 from the germline V gene are SGDLS and YYNGEE. After removal of 3 bases from V and 7 bases from J, the junction contained 6 bases not matched to a gene. CDR3 length: 15 amino acids. The CDR3 is CASSAYDRGNSPLHF. The DNA for the CDR3 is TGTGCCAGCAGCGCTTACGACAGGGGAAATTCACCCCTCCACTTT.

The gene calls are TRBV7-2 and TRBJ2-1, with 14 bases identical to TRBD2. This CDR3 is built from 17 residues. V shed 3 bases and J 7 bases; nucleotides not matched to a gene: 8. CDR1 is SGHTA, CDR2 FQGNSA, per germline. The CDR3 bases are TGTGCCAGCAGCTTCTCCGGGACTAGCGGGAGCGGTAATGAGCAGTTCTTC. Translation gives CASSFSGTSGSGNEQFF. The full variable domain, rest sourced from reference TRBV7-2 and TRBJ2-1, is GAGVSQSPSNKVTEKGKDVELRCDPISGHTALYWYRQSLGQGLEFLIYFQGNSAPDKSGLPSDRFSAERTGGSVSTLTIQRTQQEDSAVYLCASSFSGTSGSGNEQFFGPGTRLTVL.

The J gene is TRBJ2-2, the V gene TRBV24-1; D is unresolved. The CDR3 covers 16 residues. The germline V and J ends were trimmed by 4 bases and 1 base, with 12 bases remaining between them. CDR1 and CDR2 (germline): KGHDR, SFDVKD. The CDR3 bases are TGTGCCACCAGTGAGCCAGTAACAAAGAACACCGGGGAGCTGTTTTTT. Translation: CATSEPVTKNTGELFF.

This chain uses TRBV5-1 with TRBJ2-1, with TRBD2 identical over 11 bases. Germline V gene sequence: CDR1 SGHRS, CDR2 YFSETQ. J lost 4 bases, V lost 1 base, and 10 bases had no gene match. The CDR3 extends over 18 amino acids. CDR3 sequence reads: CASSLQGLGTSGYNEQFF. CDR3 nucleotide sequence: TGCGCCAGCAGCTTGCAAGGCTTGGGGACTAGCGGTTACAATGAGCAGTTCTTC. Using reference TRBV5-1 and TRBJ2-1 for the parts outside the CDR3, the full variable domain is KAGVTQTPRYLIKTRGQQVTLSCSPISGHRSVSWYQQTPGQGLQFLFEYFSETQRNKGNFPGRFSGRQFSNSRSEMNVSTLELGDSALYLCASSLQGLGTSGYNEQFFGPGTRLTVL.

The chain uses TRBV28 and TRBJ1-2; D perhaps matches TRBD1 (6 bases). V was clipped by 5 bases and J by 8 bases, with 9 bases between them. The CDR3 covers 11 residues. The germline gives CDR1 MDHEN, CDR2 SYDVKM. This chain's CDR3 is CASSLTGGYTF. The CDR3 DNA is TGTGCCAGCAGTCTTACAGGGGGCTACACCTTC.

This chain connects TRBV19 to TRBJ1-5; no clear D. V lost 7 bases to trimming and J lost 3 bases, with 16 bases between them. This CDR3 region has 15 residues. Germline V gene data show CDR1 as LNHDA and CDR2 as SQIVND (reference sequence). DNA for the CDR3: TGTGCCAGTATCGGTGTCCTTCCCCCCAATCAGCCCCAGCATTTT. Its translation: CASIGVLPPNQPQHF.

V and J are TRBV4-1 and TRBJ2-7, with D possibly matching TRBD2 (6 bases). From germline, CDR1 is MGHRA and CDR2 YSYEKL. The CDR3 is made up of 13 amino acids. V was clipped by 4 bases and J by 5 bases, with 12 bases between them. DNA for the CDR3: TGCGCCAGCAGCCTGTCGGGAGTCAACGAGCAGTACTTC. It specifies CASSLSGVNEQYF.

This clone was observed a single time. This sample also contains other DNA sequences that code for the same CDR3. The gene calls are TRBV3-1 (or the pseudogene TRBV3-2) and TRBJ2-7; D gene uncertain. CDR1 LGHDT and CDR2 YNNKEL come from the germline V gene (reference sequence). V was cut by 1 base and J by 2 bases, with 6 bases left in between. The CDR3 covers 13 residues. The CDR3 protein is CASSQGLAYEQYF. CDR3 in DNA: TGTGCCAGCAGCCAAGGTCTAGCCTACGAGCAGTACTTC.

There are a few counts of this clone. V and J are TRBV19 and TRBJ2-3; 9 bases line up with TRBD2. This CDR3 contains 13 residues. Germline CDR1 LNHDA, CDR2 SQIVND (reference sequence). J was trimmed by 4 bases and V by 10 bases; bases with no gene match: 6. Here the CDR3 reads CATSGRSADTQYF. The DNA of the CDR3 is TGTGCCACCAGCGGGAGGAGTGCAGATACGCAGTATTTT.

This clone has only one observation. This chain uses TRBV29-1 with TRBJ1-2; 11 bases match TRBD1. Germline trimming cut 1 base from V and 4 bases from J; bases unmatched to any gene: 2. The germline gives CDR1 SQVTM, CDR2 ANQGSEA. This CDR3 region has 14 residues. This CDR3 is CSVEAGTGGYGYTF. The CDR3, as DNA: TGCAGCGTTGAAGCGGGGACAGGGGGCTATGGCTACACCTTC.

This rearrangement joins TRBV28 to TRBJ2-7; D is ambiguous. The ends were cut back, 8 bases at V and 2 bases at J, with 10 bases in the middle. The CDR3 covers 12 residues. Germline CDR1 reads MDHEN; CDR2 reads SYDVKM. CDR3 sequence reads: CASAIVTYEQYF. In DNA, the CDR3 is TGTGCCAGCGCGATAGTAACCTACGAGCAGTACTTC.

The chain carries TRBV5-1 and TRBJ1-2; 7 bases line up with TRBD1. The length of the CDR3 is 15 residues. Trimming at V came to 7 bases and at J to 4 bases, leaving 13 bases not matched to a gene. Germline V CDR1 and CDR2: SGHRS, YFSETQ. The CDR3 protein is CASGLGQERAYGYTF. CDR3 nucleotides: TGCGCCAGCGGACTCGGACAGGAAAGGGCCTATGGCTACACCTTC.